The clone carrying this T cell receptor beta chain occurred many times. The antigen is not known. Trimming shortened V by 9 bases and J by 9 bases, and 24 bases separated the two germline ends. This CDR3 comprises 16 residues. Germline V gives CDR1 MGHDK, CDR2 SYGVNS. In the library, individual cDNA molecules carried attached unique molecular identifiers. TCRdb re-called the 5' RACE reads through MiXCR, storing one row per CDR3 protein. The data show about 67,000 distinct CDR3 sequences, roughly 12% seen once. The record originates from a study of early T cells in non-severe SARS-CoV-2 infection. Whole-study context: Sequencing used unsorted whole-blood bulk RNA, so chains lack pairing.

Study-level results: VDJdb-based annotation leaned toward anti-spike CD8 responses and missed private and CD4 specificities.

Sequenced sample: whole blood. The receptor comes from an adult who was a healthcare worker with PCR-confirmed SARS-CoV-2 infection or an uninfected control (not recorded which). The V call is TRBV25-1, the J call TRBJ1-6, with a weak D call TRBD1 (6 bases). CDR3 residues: CARTARGAVFGSPLHF. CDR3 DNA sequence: TGTGCCAGAACTGCCCGGGGGGCGGTATTTGGTTCACCCCTCCACTTT.